The clone carrying this TCR beta chain appeared many times. Its antigen is still unknown. The record originates from a study of early T cells in non-severe SARS-CoV-2 infection. Across the whole study: It was bulk RNA from unsorted whole blood that was sequenced, and the chains were unpaired.

Individual cDNA molecules received unique molecular identifiers. TCRdb independently ran MiXCR on the 5' RACE reads; one entry per CDR3 protein. The table has about 26,000 distinct CDR3 sequences, 4.4% seen once; the top ten hold 5.5% to 6.5%. CDR1 and CDR2 (germline): MGHRA, YSYEKL. V shed 1 base and J shed 0 bases, with 14 bases lying between them. This CDR3 comprises 17 residues. Study-level points and caveats: The study's VDJdb matching favored anti-spike CD8 responses and missed private and CD4 specificities.

The TCR comes from an adult who was a healthcare worker with PCR-confirmed SARS-CoV-2 infection or an uninfected control (not recorded which). Sequencing was carried out using whole blood. This rearrangement joins TRBV4-1 to TRBJ2-3, with D possibly matching TRBD2 (6 bases). The CDR3 coding sequence is TGCGCCAGCAGCCAAGTCCCCTATGGGACTAGCACAGATACGCAGTATTTT. This codes for CASSQVPYGTSTDTQYF.